These 18 T cell receptor beta chains share one sample of origin, sequenced in a study of OX40 agonist ivuxolimab in advanced cancers. Assay used: immunoSEQ multiplex PCR; TCRdb lists only in-frame clones, some missing. The repertoire holds approximately 130,000 clones, roughly nine tenths seen once, with 0.85% to 1.4% in the top ten. The sequenced sample was CD4+ or CD8+ T cells sorted from blood, obtained in a trial of the OX40 agonist ivuxolimab. Receptors were obtained from an adult with an advanced solid tumor such as melanoma, head and neck, liver or kidney cancer.

V is TRBV10-3 and J is TRBJ1-5; 7 bases line up with TRBD1. The CDR3 sequence is 14 residues long. The junction had 4 bases not matched to a gene; V was cut back by 5 bases and J by 3 bases. The germline V gene encodes CDR1 ENHRY and CDR2 SYGVKD. The chain's CDR3 is CAISTDRANQPQHF. DNA for the CDR3: TGTGCCATCAGTACCGACAGGGCCAATCAGCCCCAGCATTTT.

The rearrangement links TRBV5-4 to TRBJ2-5; maybe TRBD2 (5 bases). The CDR3 spans 18 residues. Trimming left V 0 bases short and J 2 bases short, with 20 bases between. Germline CDR1 is SGHNT and CDR2 is YYREEE (reference sequence). The CDR3 sequence is CASSLALGGGGPQETQYF. DNA for the CDR3: TGTGCCAGCAGCTTGGCCCTCGGTGGAGGAGGCCCTCAAGAGACCCAGTACTTC.

The chain recombines TRBV28 with TRBJ1-2; D unclear. The germline V gene has CDR1 MDHEN and CDR2 SYDVKM. V lost 3 bases, J lost 1 base, and 3 bases lay in between. CDR3 length equals 12 residues. The CDR3 DNA follows: TGTGCCAGCAGTTTGGGTAACTATGGCTACACCTTC. Its translation: CASSLGNYGYTF.

In its sample, this clone was seen a few times. Different DNA sequences within this sample yield the same CDR3. This chain links TRBV27 with TRBJ2-3; D call uncertain. The CDR3 has 13 amino acids. Trimming stripped 3 bases from V and 0 bases from J, with 4 bases between. Per germline, CDR1 MNHEY and CDR2 SMNVEV (reference sequence). Here the CDR3 reads CASSFSSTDTQYF. DNA of the CDR3: TGTGCCAGCAGTTTTTCTAGCACAGATACGCAGTATTTT.

This clone has just one count. The V gene is TRBV28, the J gene TRBJ1-2; D uncertain. Trimming shortened V by 2 bases and J by 0 bases, and 7 bases separated the two germline ends. In germline, CDR1 is MDHEN, CDR2 SYDVKM. The CDR3 loop spans 14 amino acids. CDR3 loop: CASSLSQSNYGYTF. CDR3 sequence (DNA): TGTGCCAGCAGTTTAAGTCAATCTAACTATGGCTACACCTTC.

The chain is built from TRBV19 and TRBJ2-7, with D unclear. Trimming took 3 bases from V and 2 from J, leaving 14 bases between them. The germline CDR1 and CDR2 sequences are LNHDA and SQIVND (reference sequence). The CDR3 loop spans 15 amino acids. The CDR3 is CASSIEAELTYEQYF. For the CDR3, the DNA is TGTGCCAGTAGTATCGAGGCGGAATTAACCTACGAGCAGTACTTC. Supplemented by reference TRBV19 and TRBJ2-7, the full variable domain reads DGGITQSPKYLFRKEGQNVTLSCEQNLNHDAMYWYRQDPGQGLRLIYYSQIVNDFQKGDIAEGYSVSREKKESFPLTVTSAQKNPTAFYLCASSIEAELTYEQYFGPGTRLTVT.

The chain recombines TRBV28 with TRBJ1-5, with D possibly TRBD1 on 5 matching bases. Trimming left V 4 bases short and J 1 base short, with 14 bases between. The CDR3 runs to 16 residues. Germline V gene lookup returns CDR1 MDHEN and CDR2 SYDVKM. Here the CDR3 DNA reads TGTGCCAGCAGTTCGTCTACCCCAGGGAGCAATCAGCCCCAGCATTTT. This encodes CASSSSTPGSNQPQHF.

The chain links TRBV30 to TRBJ2-7, with D possibly matching TRBD1 (5 bases). The germline gives CDR1 GTSNPN, CDR2 SVGIG (reference sequence). The length of the CDR3 is 16 residues. The V gene lost 2 bases and the J gene lost 2 bases, with 19 bases spanning the gap. CDR3 sequence (DNA): TGTGCCTGGAGTTCCCCACGATGGGGCGCTCCCTACGAGCAGTACTTC. This codes for CAWSSPRWGAPYEQYF.

V is TRBV6-6 and J is TRBJ2-1; a weak D match, TRBD2 (6 bases). The germline V gene has CDR1 MNHNY and CDR2 SVGAGI (reference sequence). V was clipped by 6 bases and J by 10 bases, with 10 bases between them. The CDR3 runs to 11 residues. CDR3 nucleotide sequence: TGTGCCAGCAGGCGGGATTGGGAGCAGTTCTTC. Amino acids: CASRRDWEQFF.

The chain recombines TRBV4-3 with TRBJ2-2; unclear D gene. Germline V gene sequence: CDR1 LGHNA, CDR2 YSLEER. The CDR3 length is 18 residues. Trimming stripped 4 bases from V and 1 base from J, with 19 bases between. The CDR3 loop is CASSRRQAPDWNTGELFF. As DNA, the CDR3 is TGCGCCAGCAGCCGTCGGCAGGCCCCTGACTGGAACACCGGGGAGCTGTTTTTT.

The chain uses TRBV6-5 and TRBJ2-7; no clear D gene. Germline V gives CDR1 MNHEY, CDR2 SVGAGI. V was shortened by 6 bases and J by 6 bases, with 15 bases between the two germline ends. There are 13 residues in the CDR3. CDR3 sequence reads: CASSRDVLGEQYF. DNA of the CDR3: TGTGCCAGCAGCCGTGATGTGTTGGGCGAGCAGTACTTC.

This clone was seen a handful of times. The rearrangement joins TRBV14 to TRBJ2-7, with 9 bases identical to TRBD1. The CDR3 totals 15 residues. Germline values: CDR1 SGHDN, CDR2 FVKESK. With V trimmed by 4 bases and J by 5 bases, 9 bases remained unmatched. CDR3 nucleotide sequence: TGTGCCAGCAGCCCCCAATTAACAGGGGGCGACGAGCAGTACTTC. This sequence encodes CASSPQLTGGDEQYF. Filled out from reference TRBV14 and TRBJ2-7, the complete variable domain reads EAGVTQFPSHSVIEKGQTVTLRCDPISGHDNLYWYRRVMGKEIKFLLHFVKESKQDESGMPNNRFLAERTGGTYSTLKVQPAELEDSGVYFCASSPQLTGGDEQYFGPGTRLTVT.

The chain links TRBV18 to TRBJ1-3; unclear D gene. The CDR3 is 16 amino acids. Germline CDR1 KGHSH, CDR2 LQKENI. Between the trimmed V and J ends, which lost 6 bases and 0 bases, there was a span of 15 bases. CDR3 coding DNA: TGTGCCAGCTCTCCTCTAGCGGAAGGCTCTGGAAACACCATATATTTT. This sequence encodes CASSPLAEGSGNTIYF.

The J gene is TRBJ1-1, the V gene TRBV7-3; no clear D. V was cut by 4 bases and J by 4 bases, with 13 bases left in between. The CDR3 consists of 14 residues. Germline-derived CDR1 and CDR2 are SGHTA and FQGTGA. The CDR3 DNA sequence: TGTGCCAGCAGCTCTAACCCCTGGGGCACTGAAGCTTTCTTT. This encodes CASSSNPWGTEAFF.

The chain carries TRBV7-9 and TRBJ2-2; TRBD1 aligns across 7 bases. CDR3 size: 15 residues. V lost 5 bases and J lost 0; bases outside the gene matches: 3. Per germline, CDR1 SEHNR and CDR2 FQNEAQ (reference sequence). In DNA form, the CDR3 reads TGTGCCAGCAGCGGACAGGCAACGAACACCGGGGAGCTGTTTTTT. Encoded protein: CASSGQATNTGELFF.

The chain uses TRBV7-2 and TRBJ1-1, with TRBD1 as a possible D gene (5 bases). Trimming stripped 1 base from V and 1 base from J, with 19 bases between. The CDR3 spans 18 residues. Germline V CDR1 and CDR2: SGHTA, FQGNSA. CDR3: CASSLVFRDRGRNTEAFF. The DNA for the CDR3 is TGTGCCAGCAGCTTAGTATTTAGGGACCGGGGACGGAACACTGAAGCTTTCTTT.

V usage is TRBV27 and J usage is TRBJ1-5, with D possibly matching TRBD1 (5 bases). Trimming shortened V by 5 bases and J by 2 bases, and 13 bases separated the two germline ends. The length of the CDR3 is 15 residues. Germline V CDR1 and CDR2: MNHEY, SMNVEV (reference sequence). The CDR3 loop is CASSPPGGGNQPQHF. DNA for the CDR3: TGTGCCAGCAGTCCCCCAGGAGGGGGCAATCAGCCCCAGCATTTT.

The chain is built from TRBV10-3 and TRBJ1-1; TRBD1 might be the D (5 bases). V was cut by 6 bases and J by 5 bases, with 10 bases left in between. The CDR3 is 12 amino acids. Per germline, CDR1 ENHRY and CDR2 SYGVKD. As DNA, the CDR3 is TGTGCCATCAGCGTGGGGGTTACTGAAGCTTTCTTT. Translating it yields CAISVGVTEAFF.